Reported below is one TCR beta chain. These data belong to a study of Graves' ophthalmopathy and Graves' hyperthyroidism. Study information: Ophthalmopathy not arising within 18 months of follow-up defined hyperthyroidism as stable.

Germline loops: CDR1 DFQATT, CDR2 SNEGSKA (reference sequence). The CDR3 covers 14 residues. V lost 6 bases to trimming and J lost 0 bases, with 13 bases between them. From RNA, the CDR3 regions of TCR beta chains were amplified and sequenced. RT-PCR was first run with HTBI primers, then multiplex PCR in a second round. TCRdb reprocessed the multiplex PCR reads via MiXCR and lists one record per CDR3 protein. The sample has 560,000 or so distinct CDR3 sequences; roughly 40% are singletons. Serum thyroxine and TRAb, along with clinical symptoms, thyroid ultrasound and orbital computed tomography, were what diagnosis relied on.

The receptor's source is an adult man with Graves' hyperthyroidism. Sample: peripheral blood or thyroid tissue (not recorded which). This chain joins TRBV20-1 and TRBJ2-3; D gene ambiguous. The DNA of the CDR3 is TGCAGTGCCCGTCATAGTGCTAGCACAGATACGCAGTATTTT. Translating it yields CSARHSASTDTQYF.